These 20 T cell receptor beta chains were all obtained from the same sample, sequenced in a study of T cell responses to AZD1222 COVID-19 vaccine. Libraries were prepared by immunoSEQ multiplex PCR; TCRdb keeps only in-frame clonotypes and omits some of them. The table lists 85,000 or so clones, around 90% of them singletons. The input for sequencing was peripheral blood, taken 28 days after the second AZD1222 dose. The receptors were sampled from an adult who received the AZD1222 COVID-19 vaccine.

The rearrangement joins TRBV10-1 to TRBJ1-2; D perhaps matches TRBD1 (6 bases). The CDR3 totals 13 residues. CDR1 and CDR2 from the germline V gene are WNHNN and SYGVQD (reference sequence). V was shortened by 3 bases and J by 4 bases, with 9 bases between the two germline ends. The CDR3 loop reads CASSEQGGYGYTF. The CDR3, as DNA: TGCGCCAGCAGTGAACAGGGCGGCTATGGCTACACCTTC.

The chain carries TRBV20-1 and TRBJ1-6; possibly TRBD1 for D (5 bases). V dropped 3 bases and J dropped 6 bases, with 15 bases sitting between them. Germline CDR1 reads DFQATT; CDR2 reads SNEGSKA (reference sequence). The CDR3 contains 15 residues. In DNA, the CDR3 is TGCAGTGCTAGTTCAGGGAGCGGGTTTAATTCACCCCTCCACTTT. Translated, it gives CSASSGSGFNSPLHF.

The rearrangement uses TRBV2 and TRBJ2-7; TRBD2 matches at 14 bases. The J segment lost 6 bases and the V segment lost 5 bases, leaving 6 bases of the junction unmatched. CDR3 length equals 15 residues. Germline loops: CDR1 SNHLY, CDR2 FYNNEI. The CDR3 here is CASSKGTSGSTEQYF. For the CDR3, the DNA is TGTGCCAGCAGTAAAGGGACTAGCGGGAGCACCGAGCAGTACTTC.

This clone was observed a handful of times. This chain uses TRBV5-1 with TRBJ1-3; TRBD1 aligns across 9 bases. Germline V gene sequence: CDR1 SGHRS, CDR2 YFSETQ. The CDR3 has 13 residues. Trimming at V came to 9 bases and at J to 2 bases, leaving 3 bases not matched to a gene. The CDR3: CANNRGPGNTIYF. CDR3 sequence (DNA): TGCGCCAACAACAGGGGGCCTGGAAACACCATATATTTT. The full variable domain, its missing parts supplied by reference TRBV5-1 and TRBJ1-3, is KAGVTQTPRYLIKTRGQQVTLSCSPISGHRSVSWYQQTPGQGLQFLFEYFSETQRNKGNFPGRFSGRQFSNSRSEMNVSTLELGDSALYLCANNRGPGNTIYFGEGSWLTVV.

The table lists this clone with a count of one. The V gene is TRBV11-2, the J gene TRBJ1-3; D is unclear. The ends were cut back, 5 bases at V and 2 bases at J, with 10 bases in the middle. Germline V lookup: CDR1 SGHAT, CDR2 FQNNGV. The CDR3 runs 14 residues. In nucleotides, the CDR3 is TGTGCCAGCAGCCTGTTTCGGGCTGGAAACACCATATATTTT. It yields the protein CASSLFRAGNTIYF.

This sequence joins TRBV28 and TRBJ1-2; TRBD1 agrees at 7 bases. The CDR3 has 14 amino acids. Germline V lookup: CDR1 MDHEN, CDR2 SYDVKM. Unmatched junction bases numbered 7, after V lost 1 base and J lost 8 bases. As DNA, the CDR3 is TGTGCCAGCAGTTTATACAGGGGAGTCGGGGGCTACACCTTC. Translation: CASSLYRGVGGYTF.

The CDR3 loop is CAGGQGGLEQYF. The DNA of the CDR3 is TGTGCCGGGGGACAGGGCGGTCTCGAGCAGTACTTC. The chain recombines TRBV2 with TRBJ2-7, with 9 bases that match TRBD1. The V segment lost 11 bases and the J segment 6 bases; nucleotides outside the gene matches: 8. This CDR3 spans 12 amino acids. Germline CDR1 is SNHLY and CDR2 is FYNNEI.

The rearrangement joins TRBV2 to TRBJ1-2; D is uncertain. This CDR3 is 13 amino acids long. Germline CDR1 SNHLY, CDR2 FYNNEI. The germline V and J ends were trimmed by 1 base and 3 bases, with 6 bases remaining between them. The CDR3, as DNA: TGTGCCAGCAGTGAAGAAGCGTACTATGGCTACACCTTC. Protein: CASSEEAYYGYTF.

The chain couples TRBV7-8 to TRBJ2-7; D is undetermined. CDR1 and CDR2 from the germline V gene are SGHVS and FQNEAQ. The CDR3 is made up of 14 amino acids. Trimming removed 1 base at V and 2 bases at J, with 9 bases between. CDR3 residues: CASSLGISAYEQYF. CDR3 nucleotide sequence: TGTGCCAGCAGCTTAGGTATTTCGGCCTACGAGCAGTACTTC.

V usage is TRBV18 and J usage is TRBJ1-4, with D perhaps TRBD1 (6 bases). Germline V gene data show CDR1 as KGHSH and CDR2 as LQKENI. The CDR3 runs to 13 residues. Trimming pared 0 bases from V and 7 bases from J, leaving 6 bases between. In DNA form, the CDR3 reads TGTGCCAGCTCACCACCGGGGGCTGAAAAACTGTTTTTT. Translation gives CASSPPGAEKLFF. The full variable domain, rest sourced from reference TRBV18 and TRBJ1-4, is NAGVMQNPRHLVRRRGQEARLRCSPMKGHSHVYWYRQLPEEGLKFMVYLQKENIIDESGMPKERFSAEFPKEGPSILRIQQVVRGDSAAYFCASSPPGAEKLFFGSGTQLSVL.

The J gene is TRBJ2-7, the V gene TRBV5-6, with D unclear. The CDR3 is 14 amino acids. The germline V gene has CDR1 SGHDT and CDR2 YYEEEE. Trimming pared 1 base from V and 3 bases from J, leaving 11 bases between. CDR3 loop: CASSLRPTYYEQYF. In DNA form, the CDR3 reads TGTGCCAGCAGCTTGCGTCCTACCTACTACGAGCAGTACTTC.

This chain joins TRBV28 and TRBJ1-6; D not resolved. Between the trimmed V and J ends, which lost 6 bases and 9 bases, there was a span of 9 bases. Germline V CDR1 and CDR2: MDHEN, SYDVKM. The CDR3 covers 12 residues. The chain's CDR3 is CASRLLGSPLHF. For the CDR3, the DNA is TGTGCCAGCAGGCTTTTGGGTTCACCCCTCCACTTT.

The gene calls are TRBV7-8 and TRBJ2-7; perhaps D is TRBD1 or TRBD2 (5 bases each). The CDR3 has 13 residues. Germline V gives CDR1 SGHVS, CDR2 FQNEAQ. The V and J ends lost 1 base and 9 bases respectively, with 13 bases between them. As DNA, the CDR3 is TGTGCCAGCAGCTTAGGGTCCGGGGCTTGGCAGTACTTC. Amino acids: CASSLGSGAWQYF.

The rearrangement joins TRBV7-3 to TRBJ2-2; unclear D gene. The CDR3 covers 15 residues. Germline V lookup: CDR1 SGHTA, CDR2 FQGTGA. Trimming stripped 5 bases from V and 6 bases from J, with 16 bases between. CDR3: CASSREAGGPGELFF. The CDR3 DNA reads as TGTGCCAGCAGCCGAGAGGCAGGTGGTCCCGGGGAGCTGTTTTTT.

This chain uses TRBV10-1 with TRBJ2-2; TRBD1 aligns across 7 bases. V lost 11 bases, J lost 3 bases, and 6 bases stayed unmatched. Germline CDR1 WNHNN, CDR2 SYGVQD (reference sequence). The CDR3 runs to 13 residues. The CDR3 region is CASGTDYTGELFF. The DNA for the CDR3 is TGCGCCTCCGGGACAGATTACACCGGGGAGCTGTTTTTT.

The chain uses TRBV7-6 and TRBJ1-6; a weak D match, TRBD1 (6 bases). This CDR3 spans 16 amino acids. CDR1 is SGHVS and CDR2 is FNYEAQ in the germline V gene. V lost 3 bases, J lost 9 bases, and 18 bases lay in between. The CDR3 coding sequence is TGTGCCAGCAGCTTTCGGGGGGGGCGGCAGGTTTCACCCCTCCACTTT. It specifies CASSFRGGRQVSPLHF. Full variable domain (outside the CDR3, taken from reference TRBV7-6 and TRBJ1-6): GAGVSQSPRYKVTKRGQDVALRCDPISGHVSLYWYRQALGQGPEFLTYFNYEAQQDKSGLPNDRFSAERPEGSISTLTIQRTEQRDSAMYRCASSFRGGRQVSPLHFGNGTRLTVT.

The rearrangement links TRBV15 to TRBJ2-2; D unclear. Germline CDR1 reads LNHNV; CDR2 reads YYDKDF (reference sequence). V lost 3 bases, J lost 0 bases, and 14 bases lay in between. This CDR3 spans 17 amino acids. The CDR3 DNA follows: TGTGCCACCAGCAGGGGTACTTGGGGTTCGAACACCGGGGAGCTGTTTTTT. It codes for CATSRGTWGSNTGELFF.

This chain connects TRBV20-1 to TRBJ1-5; the D gene is possibly TRBD1 (6 bases). The CDR3 contains 11 residues. CDR1 and CDR2 (germline): DFQATT, SNEGSKA (reference sequence). Trimming took off 6 bases at V and 6 bases at J, with 9 bases between the two ends. The CDR3: CSARGGQPQHF. DNA of the CDR3: TGCAGTGCCCGAGGGGGTCAGCCCCAGCATTTT.

The chain has TRBV19 and TRBJ1-5; D is ambiguous. The CDR3 length is 12 residues. Trimming took 11 bases from V and 3 from J, leaving 11 bases between them. Germline CDR1 reads LNHDA; CDR2 reads SQIVND (reference sequence). Here the CDR3 reads CAATSYNQPQHF. Here the CDR3 DNA reads TGTGCCGCCACGAGTTACAATCAGCCCCAGCATTTT.

The rearrangement links TRBV7-2 to TRBJ2-2, with D possibly being TRBD2 (6 bases). With 4 bases removed from V and 4 bases from J, the gap between germline ends came to 7 bases. The V gene's germline CDR1 is SGHTA and CDR2 FQGNSA. The CDR3 is made up of 13 amino acids. DNA of the CDR3: TGTGCCAGCAGCTCTAGCGTCACCGGGGAGCTGTTTTTT. Amino acid sequence: CASSSSVTGELFF.